This T cell receptor beta chain was captured in a study of T cells after yellow fever vaccination. Germline V gene lookup returns CDR1 SNHLY and CDR2 FYNNEI. V lost 8 bases, J lost 5 bases, and 18 bases lay in between. This CDR3 has 14 amino acids. As TCR cDNA was made by 5'RACE template switching, a universal primer site and UMIs were added. A single record per CDR3 protein comes from TCRdb applying MiXCR to the 5' RACE reads. Of about 69,000 distinct CDR3 sequences listed, approximately 5% are singletons. In this sample, this clonotype turned up many times. The material was CD4+ T cells sorted from PBMCs, obtained about 2 weeks after the first yellow fever vaccination. The chain joins TRBV2 to TRBJ1-1; tentative D call: TRBD1 (6 bases). The clonotype comes from a man between 18 and 29 years old who received the YFV17D yellow fever vaccine. CDR3 nucleotides: TGTGCCAGCGGGAATGCAGGGGATTCGACTGAAGCTTTCTTT. It translates to CASGNAGDSTEAFF. Drawing the rest from reference TRBV2 and TRBJ1-1, the complete variable domain is EPEVTQTPSHQVTQMGQEVILRCVPISNHLYFYWYRQILGQKVEFLVSFYNNEISEKSEIFDDQFSVERPDGSNFTLKIRSTKLEDSAMYFCASGNAGDSTEAFFGQGTRLTVV.